This T cell receptor beta chain was observed in a study of identical twins. A word on this clonotype: Its antigen is undetermined.

Study findings and constraints: Zero-insertion analyses might be partly confounded by invariant T cells like MAIT and iNKT. For monozygotic twins, models underestimated out-of-frame TCR alpha sharing. Cord blood's abundant beta clonotypes had fewer insertions, unlike memory repertoires.

Template switching created a universal primer site, and the cDNA included unique molecular identifiers. TCRdb analysed the 5' RACE reads with MiXCR anew, one entry per CDR3 protein. The data show approximately 620,000 distinct CDR3 sequences, under 9% seen once. CDR3 length equals 16 residues. Germline V gene sequence: CDR1 DFQATT, CDR2 SNEGSKA (reference sequence). Between the trimmed V and J ends, which lost 1 base and 1 base, there was a span of 15 bases. This sample also belongs to another study, concerning yellow fever vaccine responses in identical twins.

The V gene is TRBV20-1, the J gene TRBJ2-3, with a possible D match to TRBD2 (6 bases). Sequenced sample: PBMCs. The sequence derives from a woman aged 18 to 35 in good health. The CDR3 DNA reads TGCAGTGCTAGAGCCCCTCGTATAGCGGGCACAGATACGCAGTATTTT. It encodes CSARAPRIAGTDTQYF.